This TCR beta chain was sequenced during a study of blood T cell repertoires in COVID-19. Study overall: Acute and convalescent COVID-19 specimens originated in the United States, Italy and Spain.

Sequenced by immunoSEQ multiplex PCR; TCRdb stores in-frame clones only, minus some. There are about 100,000 clones in the sample; roughly 84% occur only once, and roughly 4.3% lies in the top ten. This clone came up a few times. Germline CDR1 LNHDA, CDR2 SQIVND (reference sequence). V was clipped by 4 bases and J by 1 base; unmatched bases: 3. The CDR3 has 17 residues. The chain couples TRBV19 to TRBJ2-2; 13 nucleotides line up with TRBD2. The sequencing sample was made of peripheral blood. The TCR was taken from a human donor in a cohort sampled during active COVID-19. Here the CDR3 reads CASSTRTSGRNTGELFF. The CDR3 region has the DNA TGTGCCAGTAGTACCCGGACTAGCGGGAGGAACACCGGGGAGCTGTTTTTT.